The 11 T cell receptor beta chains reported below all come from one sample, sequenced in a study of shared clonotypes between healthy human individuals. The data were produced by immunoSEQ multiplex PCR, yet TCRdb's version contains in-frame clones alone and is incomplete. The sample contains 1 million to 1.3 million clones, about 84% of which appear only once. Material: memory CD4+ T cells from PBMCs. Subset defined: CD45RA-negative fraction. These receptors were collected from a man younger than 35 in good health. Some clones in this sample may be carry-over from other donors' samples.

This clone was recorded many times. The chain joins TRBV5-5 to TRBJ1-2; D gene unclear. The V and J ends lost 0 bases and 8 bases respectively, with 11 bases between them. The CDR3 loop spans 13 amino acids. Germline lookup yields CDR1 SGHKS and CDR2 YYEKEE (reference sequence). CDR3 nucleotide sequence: TGTGCCAGCAGCTTGGACGATATCTGGGGCTACACCTTC. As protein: CASSLDDIWGYTF. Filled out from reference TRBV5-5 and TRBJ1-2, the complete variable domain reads DAGVTQSPTHLIKTRGQQVTLRCSPISGHKSVSWYQQVLGQGPQFIFQYYEKEERGRGNFPDRFSARQFPNYSSELNVNALLLGDSALYLCASSLDDIWGYTFGSGTRLTVV.

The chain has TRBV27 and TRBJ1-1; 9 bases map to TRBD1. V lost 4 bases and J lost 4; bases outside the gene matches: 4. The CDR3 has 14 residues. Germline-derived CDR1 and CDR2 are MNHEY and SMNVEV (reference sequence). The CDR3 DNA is TGTGCCAGCAGTTCCATGACAGGGGGCACTGAAGCTTTCTTT. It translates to CASSSMTGGTEAFF.

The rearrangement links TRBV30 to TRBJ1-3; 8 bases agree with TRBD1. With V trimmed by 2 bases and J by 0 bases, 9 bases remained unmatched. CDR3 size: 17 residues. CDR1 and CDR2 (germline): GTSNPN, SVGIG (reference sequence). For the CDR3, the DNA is TGTGCCTGGAGTCCCGACGGACAGGGTGCCTCTGGAAACACCATATATTTT. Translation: CAWSPDGQGASGNTIYF.

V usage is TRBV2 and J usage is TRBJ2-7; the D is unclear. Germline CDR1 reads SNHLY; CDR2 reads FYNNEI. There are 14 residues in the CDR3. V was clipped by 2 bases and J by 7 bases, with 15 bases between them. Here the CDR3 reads CASSENSALGEQYF. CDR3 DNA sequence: TGTGCCAGCAGTGAAAACAGCGCCTTGGGGGAGCAGTACTTC.

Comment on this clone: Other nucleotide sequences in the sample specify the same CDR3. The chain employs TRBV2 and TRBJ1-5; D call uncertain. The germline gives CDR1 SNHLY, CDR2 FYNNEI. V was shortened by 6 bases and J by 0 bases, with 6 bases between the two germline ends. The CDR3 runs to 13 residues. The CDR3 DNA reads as TGTGCCAGCAGGGGAGATAGCAATCAGCCCCAGCATTTT. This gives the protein CASRGDSNQPQHF.

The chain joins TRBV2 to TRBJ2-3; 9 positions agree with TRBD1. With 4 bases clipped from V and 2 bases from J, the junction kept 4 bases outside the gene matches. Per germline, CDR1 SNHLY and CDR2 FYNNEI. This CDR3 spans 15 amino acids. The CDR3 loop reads CASSVNRGLTDTQYF. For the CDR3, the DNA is TGTGCCAGCAGTGTGAACAGGGGGCTCACAGATACGCAGTATTTT.

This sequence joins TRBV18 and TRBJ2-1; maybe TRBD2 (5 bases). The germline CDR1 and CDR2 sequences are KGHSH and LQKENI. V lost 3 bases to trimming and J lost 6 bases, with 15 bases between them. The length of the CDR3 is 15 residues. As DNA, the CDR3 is TGTGCCAGCTCACCTATAGCGACATCCGCCAATGAGCAGTTCTTC. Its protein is CASSPIATSANEQFF.

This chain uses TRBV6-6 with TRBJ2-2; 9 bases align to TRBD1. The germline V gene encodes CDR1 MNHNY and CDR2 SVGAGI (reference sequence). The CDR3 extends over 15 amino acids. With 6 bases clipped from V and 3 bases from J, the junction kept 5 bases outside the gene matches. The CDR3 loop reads CASRLQGADTGELFF. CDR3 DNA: TGTGCCAGCAGGCTACAGGGGGCGGACACCGGGGAGCTGTTTTTT.

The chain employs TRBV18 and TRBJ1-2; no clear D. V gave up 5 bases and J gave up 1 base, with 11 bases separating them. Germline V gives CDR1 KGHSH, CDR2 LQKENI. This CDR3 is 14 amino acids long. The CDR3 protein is CASSTTASNYGYTF. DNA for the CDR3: TGTGCCAGCTCAACAACTGCGAGTAACTATGGCTACACCTTC.

The CDR3 here is CASSLGLVSYEQYF. The CDR3 DNA is TGTGCCAGCAGCTTAGGACTAGTATCCTACGAGCAGTACTTC. V and J are TRBV13 and TRBJ2-7; D is perhaps TRBD2 (5 bases). Deletions cut 0 bases from V and 1 base from J, with 7 bases between. Looked up from germline, CDR1 is PRHDT and CDR2 is FYEKMQ (reference sequence). CDR3 size: 14 residues.

CDR3 protein: CASSLGSRTDTQYF. The CDR3 DNA reads as TGTGCCAGCAGCTTAGGGTCTAGGACAGATACGCAGTATTTT. The V gene is TRBV11-1, the J gene TRBJ2-3; D is unresolved. The CDR3 is 14 amino acids. The germline V gene has CDR1 SGHAT and CDR2 FQDESV (reference sequence). V gave up 1 base and J gave up 3 bases, with 8 bases separating them.